The following is a T cell receptor (beta chain) sequence with its context. There is no known antigen for this receptor. Base-call qualities are not available, and no considerably larger clone is one nucleotide away. This sample was included in a study of blood T cell repertoires in COVID-19 (dated by TCRdb to about 2020). Regarding the research as a whole: Samples covering the acute and convalescent phases of COVID-19 were provided by collaborators in the United States, Italy and Spain. The material from the prospective study consisted of cDNA or gDNA derived from T cells, B-cell-depleted T cells, or PBMCs. Subjects who had been exposed to COVID-19, were actively infected with it, or had recovered from it provided the deeply sampled blood TCRbeta repertoires that made up the dataset. The repertoires were released in a freely available public database intended as a resource for research on the immune response to SARS-CoV-2. Samples came from the ongoing ImmuneRACE study (first 160 participants) plus 1,254 subjects from 6 global collaborators. The sample metadata nearly always contained a de-identified subject ID, COVID-19 status, age in years and sex. Where available, HLA class I and class II types were taken from metadata supplied by the sample provider and were not determined by assay-based typing. Study-wide findings and limitations: The quantity of clinical and demographic metadata differed by source and by participant and was supplied without curation.

TCRbeta CDR3 regions were amplified from genomic DNA using the immunoSEQ Assay, a bias-controlled multiplex PCR. As for the original processing: Within the assay, amplification of reference gene primers was used to estimate how many nucleated cells each sample contained. Sequence reads were collapsed and filtered to measure the absolute abundance of every unique TCRbeta CDR3 rearrangement. For each sample, productive Simpson clonality was calculated as the square root of Simpson's diversity index over productive rearrangements. Sourced from immuneACCESS, this table was stored by TCRdb with only in-frame sequences that have V and J called. A share of the clones is absent; for the studies checked, an unresolved V gene accounts for under half, and the remainder has no known explanation. Clone size and V and J calls were adopted from that table, with D and trimming inferred from the DNA. The sample has some 180,000 clones on record, approximately 80% of them singletons. Of the sample, roughly 12% is held by the ten largest clones.

Via the germline V gene, CDR1 is SGHTA and CDR2 FQGNSA. Including cysteine and phenylalanine, the CDR3 has 17 amino acids. CDR3 DNA only is kept here, 51 bases in frame from base 1. V ends up 1 base short and J 8 bases short, with an unmatched junction base count of 13. In Seattle, one collaborating source enrolled patients while the infection was active and tracked those patients longitudinally over the course of disease. The collaborating institutions used their own protocols to collect whole blood in K2EDTA tubes. For TCRbeta analysis, collaborators shipped samples as frozen whole blood, isolated PBMCs, or DNA extracted from either of those sample types.

The receptor comes from a woman older than 75 with COVID-19, enrolled during active disease. The source material was peripheral blood. The chain is assembled from TRBV7-2 and TRBJ2-1; TRBD2 fits 8 bases in the junction. The sequenced DNA is TGTGCCAGCAGCTTAGTTACGGGGACTGGGACTAGTTATGAGCAGTTCTTC. Translated, it reads CASSLVTGTGTSYEQFF. Joined to the reference TRBV7-2 and TRBJ2-1 proteins, this CDR3 gives the full variable domain: GAGVSQSPSNKVTEKGKDVELRCDPISGHTALYWYRQSLGQGLEFLIYFQGNSAPDKSGLPSDRFSAERTGGSVSTLTIQRTQQEDSAVYLCASSLVTGTGTSYEQFFGPGTRLTVL.